One T cell receptor beta chain is described in this entry. This sample was taken from a study of blood T cell repertoires in COVID-19. Looking at the study overall: Spain, Italy and the United States supplied samples that represented acute and convalescent COVID-19.

Profiling relied on immunoSEQ multiplex PCR, and the TCRdb table lists in-frame clones only, not all of them. The profile shows 200,000 or so clones, about 88% of them singletons. V was cut by 4 bases and J by 15 bases, with 17 bases left in between. Germline CDR1 and CDR2: SGHNT and YYREEE (reference sequence). The CDR3 is 12 residues long. This TCR came from a man aged 35 to 55 with active or convalescent COVID-19. Sequenced: peripheral blood. This chain uses TRBV5-4 with TRBJ2-1; D may be TRBD2 (6 bases). CDR3 region: CASSPGTAYWFF. The CDR3 DNA is TGTGCCAGCAGCCCAGGGACTGCCTATTGGTTCTTC.